Following are 18 T cell receptor beta chains from one sample sequenced in a study of blood T cell repertoires in COVID-19 (dated by TCRdb to the early 2020s). Libraries were prepared through the immunoSEQ multiplex PCR assay. This is the immuneACCESS table as TCRdb keeps it, with only in-frame sequences that have V and J called. A part of the clones is gone; compared with another copy, unresolved V genes explain less than half, and the rest is unexplained. This sample has roughly 100,000 clones in its table, and about 92% of those were observed once. The ten largest clones represent under 20% of the sample. What was sequenced was peripheral blood. These receptors were taken from a woman older than 75 in a cohort sampled during active COVID-19.

The genes are TRBV14 and TRBJ2-1; D is uncertain. The CDR3 totals 15 residues. Between the trimmed V and J ends, which lost 1 base and 4 bases, there was a span of 11 bases. Germline values: CDR1 SGHDN, CDR2 FVKESK. CDR3 nucleotide sequence: TGTGCCAGCAGCCAAGCTGAGACTGTATACAATGAGCAGTTCTTC. Translation gives CASSQAETVYNEQFF.

This clone is a singleton in its sample. The chain has TRBV9 and TRBJ1-2; D is unresolved. CDR3 size: 14 residues. Germline CDR1 and CDR2: SGDLS and YYNGEE. Trimming took off 0 bases at V and 4 bases at J, with 10 bases between the two ends. CDR3 coding DNA: TGTGCCAGCAGCGTAGGAGGAGGGCCCTATGGCTACACCTTC. Translation: CASSVGGGPYGYTF.

The genes are TRBV21-1 and TRBJ2-2; the table calls TRBD2, which could not be checked here. TRBV21-1 is deemed a pseudogene. The CDR3 is 16 amino acids. CDR3 region: CASSFQGSANTGELFF. CDR3 sequence (DNA): TGTGCCAGCAGCTTCCAAGGGAGTGCGAACACCGGGGAGCTGTTTTTT.

The CDR3 DNA is TGTGCCAGCGGGGCACTAGCGGGGGGCCCGTCCTACGAGCAGTACTTC. Translation gives CASGALAGGPSYEQYF. The gene calls are TRBV2 and TRBJ2-7, with TRBD2 matching over 12 bases. The germline gives CDR1 SNHLY, CDR2 FYNNEI. With 8 bases clipped from V and 1 base from J, the junction kept 9 bases outside the gene matches. The CDR3 spans 16 residues.

The chain is built from TRBV6-5 and TRBJ2-1; TRBD1 might be the D (6 bases). Per germline, CDR1 MNHEY and CDR2 SVGAGI. V was pared by 8 bases and J by 1 base, with 15 bases between. This CDR3 region has 15 residues. The CDR3 DNA sequence: TGTGCCAGCCCCCCAGGGGCGGGTTCCTACAATGAGCAGTTCTTC. As protein: CASPPGAGSYNEQFF.

The chain carries TRBV6-5 and TRBJ1-2, with TRBD1 matching 7 bases. V was pared by 5 bases and J by 5 bases, with 11 bases of the junction left unmatched. CDR3 size: 15 residues. The germline V gene encodes CDR1 MNHEY and CDR2 SVGAGI. The chain's CDR3 is CASSPLGTAFYGYTF. For the CDR3, the DNA is TGTGCCAGCAGTCCTTTGGGGACAGCATTTTATGGCTACACCTTC.

This chain links TRBV5-1 with TRBJ1-6, with a possible D match to TRBD1 (6 bases). V lost 3 bases to trimming and J lost 11 bases, with 15 bases between them. Germline V gives CDR1 SGHRS, CDR2 YFSETQ. This CDR3 is 14 amino acids long. The CDR3 loop is CASSSNDRGTPLHF. The CDR3 coding sequence is TGCGCCAGCAGCTCAAACGATAGGGGGACACCCCTCCACTTT. Together with reference TRBV5-1 and TRBJ1-6, the CDR3 gives the full variable domain: KAGVTQTPRYLIKTRGQQVTLSCSPISGHRSVSWYQQTPGQGLQFLFEYFSETQRNKGNFPGRFSGRQFSNSRSEMNVSTLELGDSALYLCASSSNDRGTPLHFGNGTRLTVT.

This chain uses TRBV19 with TRBJ1-1; D gene ambiguous. Trimming took off 3 bases at V and 10 bases at J, with 12 bases between the two ends. Per germline, CDR1 LNHDA and CDR2 SQIVND (reference sequence). CDR3 length: 12 amino acids. CDR3 amino acids: CASSIGEVRAFF. CDR3 coding DNA: TGTGCCAGTAGTATTGGGGAGGTTCGAGCTTTCTTT.

V usage is TRBV19 and J usage is TRBJ1-1; 8 bases align to TRBD1. V lost 4 bases to trimming and J lost 2 bases; unmatched junction nucleotides: 9. The CDR3 is 16 residues long. Germline loops: CDR1 LNHDA, CDR2 SQIVND (reference sequence). The CDR3 DNA sequence: TGTGCCAGTAGTACACCGGGACAGGCCCTAAACACTGAAGCTTTCTTT. Residues: CASSTPGQALNTEAFF.

This clone was seen ten or more times. The chain uses TRBV10-1 and TRBJ1-4; 9 positions agree with TRBD1. Trimming removed 4 bases from V and 7 bases from J; junction bases left unmatched: 4. The CDR3 has 14 amino acids. Germline loops: CDR1 WNHNN, CDR2 SYGVQD (reference sequence). CDR3 region: CASSGDRAAEKLFF. The CDR3 region has the DNA TGCGCCAGCAGTGGGGACAGGGCGGCTGAAAAACTGTTTTTT.

The chain links TRBV15 to TRBJ2-5; 8 bases agree with TRBD2. Germline assignment: CDR1 LNHNV and CDR2 YYDKDF (reference sequence). The CDR3 spans 19 residues. Trimming at V came to 0 bases and at J to 0 bases, leaving 12 bases not matched to a gene. As DNA, the CDR3 is TGTGCCACCAGCAGAGATCTGACTGGGGCTAGCGGGTACCAAGAGACCCAGTACTTC. Protein product: CATSRDLTGASGYQETQYF.

The CDR3 protein is CASRSSGGHYNEQFF. The CDR3 DNA is TGTGCCAGCAGATCTAGCGGGGGCCACTACAATGAGCAGTTCTTC. The rearrangement uses TRBV27 and TRBJ2-1; 10 nucleotides align to TRBD2. CDR3 length: 15 residues. Germline-derived CDR1 and CDR2 are MNHEY and SMNVEV (reference sequence). V shed 6 bases, J shed 3 bases, and the junction held 5 bases outside the gene matches.

The CDR3 protein is CASSLRQGFNSPLHF. CDR3 sequence (DNA): TGTGCCAGCAGCCTACGACAGGGTTTTAATTCACCCCTCCACTTT. The chain employs TRBV3-1 (or the pseudogene TRBV3-2) and TRBJ1-6; 7 bases are shared with TRBD1. Germline CDR1 and CDR2: LGHDT and YNNKEL (reference sequence). The CDR3 contains 15 residues. J was trimmed by 6 bases and V by 4 bases; bases with no gene match: 6.

V gene TRBV14 combines with J gene TRBJ2-5; a possible D gene is TRBD1 (7 bases). Germline V gene sequence: CDR1 SGHDN, CDR2 FVKESK. V gave up 4 bases and J gave up 5 bases, with 11 bases separating them. There are 13 residues in the CDR3. The CDR3 DNA reads TGTGCCAGCAGCCTCAGGGGGAGGGAGACCCAGTACTTC. Translated, it gives CASSLRGRETQYF. Full variable domain (remainder filled in from reference TRBV14 and TRBJ2-5): EAGVTQFPSHSVIEKGQTVTLRCDPISGHDNLYWYRRVMGKEIKFLLHFVKESKQDESGMPNNRFLAERTGGTYSTLKVQPAELEDSGVYFCASSLRGRETQYFGPGTRLLVL.

This clone was counted only a few times. J is TRBJ2-5 and V is TRBV18, with D perhaps matching TRBD2 (9 bases). The V gene's germline CDR1 is KGHSH and CDR2 LQKENI. The CDR3 is made up of 18 amino acids. Trimming took off 3 bases at V and 2 bases at J, with 22 bases between the two ends. The chain's CDR3 is CASSPAGGPRGLQETQYF. In nucleotides, the CDR3 is TGTGCCAGCTCACCTGCGGGAGGGCCCAGGGGGCTGCAAGAGACCCAGTACTTC. The full variable domain, with the rest looked up from reference TRBV18 and TRBJ2-5, is NAGVMQNPRHLVRRRGQEARLRCSPMKGHSHVYWYRQLPEEGLKFMVYLQKENIIDESGMPKERFSAEFPKEGPSILRIQQVVRGDSAAYFCASSPAGGPRGLQETQYFGPGTRLLVL.

The rearrangement uses TRBV2 and TRBJ2-1; D is unresolved. CDR1 is SNHLY, CDR2 FYNNEI, per germline. This CDR3 has 15 amino acids. Trimming removed 6 bases from V and 2 bases from J, with 14 bases in between. The CDR3 bases are TGTGCCAGCAGAAAGGCGGCTTTGGCCTACAATGAGCAGTTCTTC. It codes for CASRKAALAYNEQFF.

The CDR3 DNA reads TGTGCCAGTGCTCGGGGTACGGGACTAGCTTCCTACGAGCAGTACTTC. Translated, it gives CASARGTGLASYEQYF. This chain links TRBV19 with TRBJ2-7; 9 positions agree with TRBD2. The CDR3 totals 16 residues. Germline values: CDR1 LNHDA, CDR2 SQIVND (reference sequence). J lost 1 base, V lost 8 bases, and 12 bases had no gene match.

This chain joins TRBV7-9 and TRBJ2-3; D unresolved. Germline CDR1 SEHNR, CDR2 FQNEAQ (reference sequence). The CDR3 runs 12 residues. V was clipped by 7 bases and J by 4 bases, with 9 bases between them. The CDR3: CASTSFPDTQYF. In DNA, the CDR3 is TGTGCCAGCACCTCTTTTCCAGATACGCAGTATTTT.